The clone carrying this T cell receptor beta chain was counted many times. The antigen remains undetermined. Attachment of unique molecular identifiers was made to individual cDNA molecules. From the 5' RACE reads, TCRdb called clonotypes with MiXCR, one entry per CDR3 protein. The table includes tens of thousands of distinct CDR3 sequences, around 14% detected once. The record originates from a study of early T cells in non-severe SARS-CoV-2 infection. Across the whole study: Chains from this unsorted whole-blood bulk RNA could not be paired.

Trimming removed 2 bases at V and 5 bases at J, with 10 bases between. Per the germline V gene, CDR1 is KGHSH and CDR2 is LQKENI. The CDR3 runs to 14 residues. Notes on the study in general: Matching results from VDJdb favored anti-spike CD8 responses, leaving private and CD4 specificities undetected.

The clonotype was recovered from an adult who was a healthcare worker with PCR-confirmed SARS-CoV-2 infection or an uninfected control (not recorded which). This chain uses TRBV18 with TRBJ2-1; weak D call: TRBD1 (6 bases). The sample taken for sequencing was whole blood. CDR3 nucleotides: TGTGCCAGCTCACCAAACCGACAGGACAATGAGCAGTTCTTC. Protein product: CASSPNRQDNEQFF.